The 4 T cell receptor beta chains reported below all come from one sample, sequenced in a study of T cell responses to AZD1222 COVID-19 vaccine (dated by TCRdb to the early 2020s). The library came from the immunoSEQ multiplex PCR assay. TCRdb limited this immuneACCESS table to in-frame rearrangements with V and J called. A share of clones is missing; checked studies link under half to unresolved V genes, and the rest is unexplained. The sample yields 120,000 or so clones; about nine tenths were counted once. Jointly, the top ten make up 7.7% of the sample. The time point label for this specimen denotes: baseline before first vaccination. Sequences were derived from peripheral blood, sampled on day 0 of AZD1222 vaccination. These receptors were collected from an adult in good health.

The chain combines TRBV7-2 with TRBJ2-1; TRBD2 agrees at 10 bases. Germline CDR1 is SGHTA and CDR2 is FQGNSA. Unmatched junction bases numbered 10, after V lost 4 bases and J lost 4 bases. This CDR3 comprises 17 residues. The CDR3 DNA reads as TGTGCCAGCAGCTCCCCCGCTAGCGGGAGTCAGTACAATGAGCAGTTCTTC. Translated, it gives CASSSPASGSQYNEQFF.

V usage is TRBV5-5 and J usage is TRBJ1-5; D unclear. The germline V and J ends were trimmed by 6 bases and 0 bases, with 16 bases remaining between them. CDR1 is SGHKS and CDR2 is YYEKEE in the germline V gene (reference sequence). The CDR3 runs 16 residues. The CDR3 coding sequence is TGTGCCAGCAACCCGGACGGCCCTTATAGCAATCAGCCCCAGCATTTT. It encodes CASNPDGPYSNQPQHF.

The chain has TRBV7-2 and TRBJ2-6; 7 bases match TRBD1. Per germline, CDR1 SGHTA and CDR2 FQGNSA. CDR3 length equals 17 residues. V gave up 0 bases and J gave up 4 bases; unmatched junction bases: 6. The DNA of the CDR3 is TGTGCCAGCAGCTTAGCCCCGACAGGGACCGGGGCCAACGTCCTGACTTTC. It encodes CASSLAPTGTGANVLTF.

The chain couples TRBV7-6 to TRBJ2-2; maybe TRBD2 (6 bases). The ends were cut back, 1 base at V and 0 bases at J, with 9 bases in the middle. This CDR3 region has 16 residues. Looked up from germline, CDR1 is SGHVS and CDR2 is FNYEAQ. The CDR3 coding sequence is TGTGCCAGCAGCTTAGAGTCTAGCGCGAACACCGGGGAGCTGTTTTTT. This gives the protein CASSLESSANTGELFF.